This T cell receptor (beta chain) came from a study of shared clonotypes between healthy human individuals. Findings and limits, study-wide: The sampled material consisted only of blood, and tissue repertoires are likely to differ.

Original processing notes: As immunoSEQ supplied junction-only sequences (without quality scores), filtering differed. Assay: immunoSEQ multiplex PCR; the TCRdb copy retains only in-frame clones and omits some. V and J calls and clone size are those listed in that table; D and trimming were worked out from the DNA. Among 2,500,000 or so clones, over 85% were seen once, and the ten largest hold under 0.15%. This clone was detected once. Its target is not known. The CDR3 covers 12 residues. Trimming took off 4 bases at V and 7 bases at J, with 12 bases between the two ends. Germline values: CDR1 SGHNT, CDR2 YYREEE (reference sequence).

This receptor was obtained from a man between 18 and 35 years old in good health. The chain uses TRBV5-4 and TRBJ2-7; maybe TRBD1 (6 bases). The sample consisted of naive CD4+ T cells sorted from blood. Described subset: CD45RA+ positively selected. The CDR3 region is CASSPDQGEQYF. The CDR3 region has the DNA TGTGCCAGCAGCCCGGACCAGGGGGAGCAGTACTTC.